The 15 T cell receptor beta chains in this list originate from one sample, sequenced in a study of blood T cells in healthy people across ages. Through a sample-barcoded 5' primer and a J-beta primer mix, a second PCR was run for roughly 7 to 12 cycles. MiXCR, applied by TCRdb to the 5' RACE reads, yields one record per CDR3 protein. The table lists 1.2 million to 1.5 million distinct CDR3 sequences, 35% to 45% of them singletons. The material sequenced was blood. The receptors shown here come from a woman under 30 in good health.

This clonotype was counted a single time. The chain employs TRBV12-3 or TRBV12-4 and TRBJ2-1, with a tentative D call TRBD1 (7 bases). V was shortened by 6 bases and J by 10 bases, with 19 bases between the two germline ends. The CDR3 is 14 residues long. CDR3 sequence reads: CASSAGQSKYEQFF. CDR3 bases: TGTGCCAGCAGCGCGGGACAGAGCAAATACGAGCAGTTCTTC.

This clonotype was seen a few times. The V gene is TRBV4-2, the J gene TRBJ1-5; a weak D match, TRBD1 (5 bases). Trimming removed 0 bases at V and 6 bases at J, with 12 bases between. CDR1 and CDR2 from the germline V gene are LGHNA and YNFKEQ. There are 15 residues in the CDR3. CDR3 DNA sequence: TGTGCCAGCAGCCAAGAGGGGACGGGTAGTCAGCCCCAGCATTTT. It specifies CASSQEGTGSQPQHF.

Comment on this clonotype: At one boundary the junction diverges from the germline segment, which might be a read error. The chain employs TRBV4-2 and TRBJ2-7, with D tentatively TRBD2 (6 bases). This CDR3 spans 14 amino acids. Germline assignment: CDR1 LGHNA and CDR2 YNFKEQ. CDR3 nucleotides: TGTGCCAGCAACCAAGCGGGTCAGATCTACGAGCAGTACTTC. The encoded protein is CASNQAGQIYEQYF.

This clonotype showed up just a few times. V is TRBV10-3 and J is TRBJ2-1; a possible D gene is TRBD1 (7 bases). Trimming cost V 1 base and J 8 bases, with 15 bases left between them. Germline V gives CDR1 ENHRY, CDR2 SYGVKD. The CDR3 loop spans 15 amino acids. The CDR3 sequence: CAISEFGRGDDEQFF. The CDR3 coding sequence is TGTGCCATCAGTGAGTTTGGCAGGGGGGATGATGAGCAGTTCTTC.

The CDR3 DNA is TGTGCCAGCACTAACCGGGACAGGGGAGGCACTGAAGCTTTCTTT. Translated, it gives CASTNRDRGGTEAFF. The V and J genes are TRBV2 and TRBJ1-1; 10 bases align to TRBD1. V was clipped by 7 bases and J by 4 bases; unmatched bases: 9. The CDR3 consists of 15 residues. Germline CDR1 reads SNHLY; CDR2 reads FYNNEI.

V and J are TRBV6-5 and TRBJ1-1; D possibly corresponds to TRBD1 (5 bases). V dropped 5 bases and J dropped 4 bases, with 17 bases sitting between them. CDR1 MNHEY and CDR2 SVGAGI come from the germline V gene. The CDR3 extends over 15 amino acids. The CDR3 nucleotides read TGTGCCAGCAGTGCCGTGACAGTGATGGGCACTGAAGCTTTCTTT. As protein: CASSAVTVMGTEAFF.

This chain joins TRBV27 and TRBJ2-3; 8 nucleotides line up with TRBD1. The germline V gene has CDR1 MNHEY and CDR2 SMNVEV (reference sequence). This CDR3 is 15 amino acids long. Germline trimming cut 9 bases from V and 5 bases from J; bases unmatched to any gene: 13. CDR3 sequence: CARKSRDRPQDTQYF. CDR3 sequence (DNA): TGTGCCAGGAAATCCCGGGACAGGCCCCAAGATACGCAGTATTTT.

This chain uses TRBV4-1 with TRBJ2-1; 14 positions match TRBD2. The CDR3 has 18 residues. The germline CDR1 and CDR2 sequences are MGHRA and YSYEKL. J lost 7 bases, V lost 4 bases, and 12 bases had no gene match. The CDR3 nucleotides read TGCGCCAGCAGCCGAGAACCTTCGACTAGCGGGAGGGAGAATGAGCAGTTCTTC. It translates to CASSREPSTSGRENEQFF.

The CDR3 reads CASSPSPDREIPRQFF. The CDR3 region has the DNA TGTGCCAGCAGTCCCTCCCCAGACCGGGAGATTCCTAGGCAGTTCTTC. The rearrangement uses TRBV28 and TRBJ2-1; possible D gene TRBD2, 6 bases. The CDR3 runs 16 residues. Trimming took off 5 bases at V and 12 bases at J, with 26 bases between the two ends. Germline V CDR1 and CDR2: MDHEN, SYDVKM.

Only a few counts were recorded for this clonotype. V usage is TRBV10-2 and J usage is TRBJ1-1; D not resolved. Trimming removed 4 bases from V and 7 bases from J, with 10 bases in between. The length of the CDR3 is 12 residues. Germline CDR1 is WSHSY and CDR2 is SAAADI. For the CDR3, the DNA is TGCGCCAGCAGTGTGACCGGTAATGAAGCTTTCTTT. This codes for CASSVTGNEAFF.

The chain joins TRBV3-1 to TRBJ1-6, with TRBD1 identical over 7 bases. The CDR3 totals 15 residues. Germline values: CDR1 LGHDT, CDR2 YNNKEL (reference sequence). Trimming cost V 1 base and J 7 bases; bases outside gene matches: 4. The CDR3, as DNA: TGTGCCAGCAGCCAAGGGGACAGAAAAAATTCACCCCTCCACTTT. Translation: CASSQGDRKNSPLHF.

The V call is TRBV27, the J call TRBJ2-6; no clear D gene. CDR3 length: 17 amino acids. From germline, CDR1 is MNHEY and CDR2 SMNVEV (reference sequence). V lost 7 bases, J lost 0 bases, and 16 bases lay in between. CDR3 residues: CASKPWSSNSGANVLTF. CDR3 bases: TGTGCCAGCAAGCCTTGGTCCAGTAACTCTGGGGCCAACGTCCTGACTTTC.

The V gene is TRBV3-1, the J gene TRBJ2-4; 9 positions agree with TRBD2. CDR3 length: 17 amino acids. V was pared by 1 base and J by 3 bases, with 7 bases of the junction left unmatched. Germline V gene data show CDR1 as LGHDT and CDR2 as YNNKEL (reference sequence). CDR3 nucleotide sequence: TGTGCCAGCAGCCAAGTCCCGACTAGCGGAAACAAAAACATTCAGTACTTC. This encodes CASSQVPTSGNKNIQYF.

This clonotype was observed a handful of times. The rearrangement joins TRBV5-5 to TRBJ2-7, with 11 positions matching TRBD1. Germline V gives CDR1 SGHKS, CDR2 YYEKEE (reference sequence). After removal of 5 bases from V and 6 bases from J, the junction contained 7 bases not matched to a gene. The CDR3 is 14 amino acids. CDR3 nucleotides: TGTGCCAGCAGTTCCGGGACAGGGGGAGTCGAGCAGTACTTC. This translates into CASSSGTGGVEQYF.

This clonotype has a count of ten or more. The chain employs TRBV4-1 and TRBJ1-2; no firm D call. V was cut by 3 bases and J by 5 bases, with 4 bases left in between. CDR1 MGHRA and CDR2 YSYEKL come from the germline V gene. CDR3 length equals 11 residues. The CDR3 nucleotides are TGCGCCAGCAGCCAGGGTTATGGCTACACCTTC. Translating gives CASSQGYGYTF.